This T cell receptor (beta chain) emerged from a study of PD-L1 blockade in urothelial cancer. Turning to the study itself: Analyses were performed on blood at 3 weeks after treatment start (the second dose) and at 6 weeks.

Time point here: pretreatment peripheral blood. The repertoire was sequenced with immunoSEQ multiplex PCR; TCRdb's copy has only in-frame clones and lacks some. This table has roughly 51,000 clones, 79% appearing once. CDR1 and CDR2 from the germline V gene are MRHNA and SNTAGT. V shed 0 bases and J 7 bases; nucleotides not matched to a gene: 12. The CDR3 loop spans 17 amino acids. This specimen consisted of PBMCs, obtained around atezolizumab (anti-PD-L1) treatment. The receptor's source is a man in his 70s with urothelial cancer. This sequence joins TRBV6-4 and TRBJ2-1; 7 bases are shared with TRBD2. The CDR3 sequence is CASSDSPWAGVDNEQFF. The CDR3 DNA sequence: TGTGCCAGCAGTGACTCCCCTTGGGCGGGAGTCGATAATGAGCAGTTCTTC.